This TCR beta chain was sequenced during a study of shared clonotypes between healthy human individuals. Only in-frame clones appear in the TCRdb table, and some are missing; sequencing was by immunoSEQ multiplex PCR. Of approximately 1.5 million clones listed, around 98% are singletons. This CDR3 spans 13 amino acids. The junction had 6 bases not matched to a gene; V was cut back by 5 bases and J by 7 bases. Germline-derived CDR1 and CDR2 are SGHVS and FNYEAQ. The J gene is TRBJ1-2, the V gene TRBV7-6, with 8 nucleotides matching TRBD1. Input material: naive CD4+ T cells sorted from blood. Indicated subset: CD45RA+ positively selected. This clonotype was obtained from a young man in good health. As DNA, the CDR3 is TGTGCCAGCAGCCCGGACAGGGCTTCTGGCTACACCTTC. Translation gives CASSPDRASGYTF.